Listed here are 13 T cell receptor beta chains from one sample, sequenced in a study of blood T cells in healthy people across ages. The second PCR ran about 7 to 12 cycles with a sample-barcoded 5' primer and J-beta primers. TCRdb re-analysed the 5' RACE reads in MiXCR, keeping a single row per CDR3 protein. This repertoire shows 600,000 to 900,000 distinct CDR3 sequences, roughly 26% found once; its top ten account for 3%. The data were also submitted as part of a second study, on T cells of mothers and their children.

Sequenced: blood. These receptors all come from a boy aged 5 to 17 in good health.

CDR3 in amino acids: CASSLAGGVLSYGYTF. The CDR3 nucleotides read TGTGCCAGCAGCCTAGCCGGTGGTGTGCTTAGCTATGGCTACACCTTC. This chain connects TRBV11-2 to TRBJ1-2; D is uncertain. The germline V and J ends were trimmed by 5 bases and 4 bases, with 20 bases remaining between them. Looked up from germline, CDR1 is SGHAT and CDR2 is FQNNGV. The CDR3 consists of 16 residues.

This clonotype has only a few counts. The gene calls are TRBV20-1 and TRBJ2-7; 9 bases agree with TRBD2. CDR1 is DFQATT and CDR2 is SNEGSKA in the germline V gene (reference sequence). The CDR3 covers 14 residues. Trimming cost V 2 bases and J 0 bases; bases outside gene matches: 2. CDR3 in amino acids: CSARKRGVSYEQYF. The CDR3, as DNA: TGCAGTGCTAGAAAGCGGGGGGTCTCCTACGAGCAGTACTTC.

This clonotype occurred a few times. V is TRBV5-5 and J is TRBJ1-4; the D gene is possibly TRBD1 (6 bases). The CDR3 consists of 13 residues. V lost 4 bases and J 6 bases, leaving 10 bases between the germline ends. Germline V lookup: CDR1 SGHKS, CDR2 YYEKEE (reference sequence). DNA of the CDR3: TGTGCCAGCAGCCGGACAGTCGATGAAAAACTGTTTTTT. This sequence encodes CASSRTVDEKLFF. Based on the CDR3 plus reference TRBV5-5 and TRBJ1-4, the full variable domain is DAGVTQSPTHLIKTRGQQVTLRCSPISGHKSVSWYQQVLGQGPQFIFQYYEKEERGRGNFPDRFSARQFPNYSSELNVNALLLGDSALYLCASSRTVDEKLFFGSGTQLSVL.

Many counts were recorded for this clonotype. Written as DNA, the CDR3 is TGTGCCAGCAGTTTAGGAAGGGAGTACGAGCAGTACTTC. This sequence encodes CASSLGREYEQYF. This sequence joins TRBV28 and TRBJ2-5, with a weak D call TRBD2 (5 bases). The J call may be faulty, since TRBJ2-7 better matches the DNA end. The CDR3 length is 13 residues. Germline V gene data show CDR1 as MDHEN and CDR2 as SYDVKM.

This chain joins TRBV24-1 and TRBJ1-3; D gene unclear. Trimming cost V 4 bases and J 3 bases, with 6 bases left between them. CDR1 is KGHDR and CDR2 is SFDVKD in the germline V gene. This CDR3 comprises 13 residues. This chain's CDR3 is CATSEGGGNTIYF. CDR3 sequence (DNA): TGTGCCACCAGTGAGGGCGGTGGAAACACCATATATTTT.

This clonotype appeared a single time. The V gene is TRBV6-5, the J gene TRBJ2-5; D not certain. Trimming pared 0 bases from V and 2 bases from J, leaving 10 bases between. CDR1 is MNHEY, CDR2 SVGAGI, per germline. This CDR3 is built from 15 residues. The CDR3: CASSYSTRWQETQYF. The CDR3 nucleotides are TGTGCCAGCAGTTACTCCACCAGATGGCAAGAGACCCAGTACTTC.

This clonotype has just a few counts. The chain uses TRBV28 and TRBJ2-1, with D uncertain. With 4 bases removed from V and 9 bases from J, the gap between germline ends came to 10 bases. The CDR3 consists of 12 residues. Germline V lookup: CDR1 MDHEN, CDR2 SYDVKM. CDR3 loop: CASSSLGIEQFF. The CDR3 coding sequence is TGTGCCAGCAGTTCGCTAGGGATTGAGCAGTTCTTC.

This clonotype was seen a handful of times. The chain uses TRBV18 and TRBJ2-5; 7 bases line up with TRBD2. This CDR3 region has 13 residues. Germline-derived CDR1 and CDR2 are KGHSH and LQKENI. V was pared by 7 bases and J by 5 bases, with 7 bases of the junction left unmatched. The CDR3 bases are TGTGCCAGCTTGGGACTACGTGGCGAGACCCAGTACTTC. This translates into CASLGLRGETQYF.

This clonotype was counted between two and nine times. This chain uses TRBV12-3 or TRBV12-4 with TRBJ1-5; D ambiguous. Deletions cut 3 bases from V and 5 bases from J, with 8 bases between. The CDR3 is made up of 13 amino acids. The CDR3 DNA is TGTGCCAGCAGTTTCACAGTCGATCAGCCCCAGCATTTT. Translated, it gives CASSFTVDQPQHF.

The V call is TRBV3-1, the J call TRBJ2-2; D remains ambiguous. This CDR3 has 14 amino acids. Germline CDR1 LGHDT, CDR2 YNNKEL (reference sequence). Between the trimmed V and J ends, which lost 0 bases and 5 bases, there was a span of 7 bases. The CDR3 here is CASSQESGTGELFF. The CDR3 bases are TGTGCCAGCAGCCAAGAATCCGGGACCGGGGAGCTGTTTTTT.

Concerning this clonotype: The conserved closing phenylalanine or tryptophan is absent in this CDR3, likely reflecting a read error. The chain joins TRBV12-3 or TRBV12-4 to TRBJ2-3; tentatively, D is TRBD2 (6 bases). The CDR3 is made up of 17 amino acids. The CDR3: CASSLAWEALSTDAQYS. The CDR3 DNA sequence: TGTGCCAGCAGTTTAGCCTGGGAGGCCTTGAGCACAGATGCGCAGTATTCT.

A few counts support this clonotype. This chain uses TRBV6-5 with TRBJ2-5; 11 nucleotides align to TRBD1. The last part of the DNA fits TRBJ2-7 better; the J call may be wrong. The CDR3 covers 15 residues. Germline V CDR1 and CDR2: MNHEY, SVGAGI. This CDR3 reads CASSNADRGRYEQYF. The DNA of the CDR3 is TGTGCCAGCAGTAACGCGGACAGGGGGCGTTACGAGCAGTACTTC.

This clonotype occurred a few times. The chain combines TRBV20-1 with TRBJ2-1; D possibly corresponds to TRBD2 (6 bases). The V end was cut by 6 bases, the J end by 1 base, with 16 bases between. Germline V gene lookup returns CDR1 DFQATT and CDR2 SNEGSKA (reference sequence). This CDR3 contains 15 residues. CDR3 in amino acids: CSAYRGVTSYNEQFF. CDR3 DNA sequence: TGCAGTGCCTACCGCGGGGTGACGTCCTACAATGAGCAGTTCTTC.